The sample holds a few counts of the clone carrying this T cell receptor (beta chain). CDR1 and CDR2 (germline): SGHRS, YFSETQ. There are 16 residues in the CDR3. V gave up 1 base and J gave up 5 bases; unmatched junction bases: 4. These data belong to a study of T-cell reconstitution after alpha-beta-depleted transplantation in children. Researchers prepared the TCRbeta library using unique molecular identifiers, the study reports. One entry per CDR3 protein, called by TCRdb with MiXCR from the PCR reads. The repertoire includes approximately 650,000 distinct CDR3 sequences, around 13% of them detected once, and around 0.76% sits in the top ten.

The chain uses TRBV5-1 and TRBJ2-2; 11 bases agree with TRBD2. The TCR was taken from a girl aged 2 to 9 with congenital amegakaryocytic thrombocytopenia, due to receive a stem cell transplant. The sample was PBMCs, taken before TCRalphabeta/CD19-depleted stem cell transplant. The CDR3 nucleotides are TGCGCCAGCAGCTTGCTAGCGGGAGGACGAACCGGGGAGCTGTTTTTT. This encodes CASSLLAGGRTGELFF. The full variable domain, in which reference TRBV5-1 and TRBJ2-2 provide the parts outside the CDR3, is KAGVTQTPRYLIKTRGQQVTLSCSPISGHRSVSWYQQTPGQGLQFLFEYFSETQRNKGNFPGRFSGRQFSNSRSEMNVSTLELGDSALYLCASSLLAGGRTGELFFGEGSRLTVL.